One sample yielded the 16 T cell receptor beta chains listed below, sequenced in a study of blood T cell repertoires in COVID-19. The assay was immunoSEQ multiplex PCR, and TCRdb's table has in-frame clones only and misses some. The table includes tens of thousands of clones, almost 90% detected once. Sequenced sample: peripheral blood. The receptors derive from a human donor in a cohort sampled during active COVID-19.

CDR3 bases: TGTGCCAGCTCACCGCCCATCGGGACAGGGCCAGATACGCAGTATTTT. This sequence encodes CASSPPIGTGPDTQYF. The rearrangement links TRBV18 to TRBJ2-3; 9 bases agree with TRBD1. CDR3 length: 16 residues. CDR1 is KGHSH and CDR2 is LQKENI in the germline V gene. V was pared by 3 bases and J by 4 bases, with 8 bases of the junction left unmatched.

The chain links TRBV5-1 to TRBJ2-7; no firm D call. Germline V gives CDR1 SGHRS, CDR2 YFSETQ. V was clipped by 2 bases and J by 3 bases, with 9 bases between them. CDR3 size: 13 residues. The CDR3 DNA sequence: TGCGCCAGCAGCTTTGCGAGGCACTACGAGCAGTACTTC. Amino acids: CASSFARHYEQYF. Variable domain in full (rest from reference TRBV5-1 and TRBJ2-7): KAGVTQTPRYLIKTRGQQVTLSCSPISGHRSVSWYQQTPGQGLQFLFEYFSETQRNKGNFPGRFSGRQFSNSRSEMNVSTLELGDSALYLCASSFARHYEQYFGPGTRLTVT.

Only one count was recorded for this clone. The V call is TRBV2, the J call TRBJ1-1; D might be TRBD1 (5 bases). The CDR3 length is 14 residues. The germline V gene encodes CDR1 SNHLY and CDR2 FYNNEI. Trimming took 7 bases from V and 6 from J, leaving 18 bases between them. The CDR3 reads CASMGLTWGPEAFF. DNA of the CDR3: TGTGCCAGCATGGGACTTACATGGGGCCCTGAAGCTTTCTTT.

The chain employs TRBV6-5 and TRBJ1-5; TRBD1 might be the D (5 bases). In germline, CDR1 is MNHEY, CDR2 SVGAGI. Trimming shortened V by 2 bases and J by 9 bases, and 8 bases separated the two germline ends. The CDR3 loop spans 12 amino acids. Written as DNA, the CDR3 is TGTGCCAGCAGTTACCCGGGGGGGCCCCAGCATTTT. Its translation is CASSYPGGPQHF.

This chain uses TRBV19 with TRBJ1-1; no definite D call. This CDR3 has 16 residues. The germline CDR1 and CDR2 sequences are LNHDA and SQIVND (reference sequence). Trimming left V 7 bases short and J 3 bases short, with 21 bases between. CDR3 sequence (DNA): TGTGCCAGTATCCCCTCCCCGGGGAGCACCCACACTGAAGCTTTCTTT. Protein: CASIPSPGSTHTEAFF.

This clone has only one observation. The chain couples TRBV4-1 to TRBJ2-6; 9 nucleotides align to TRBD1. The ends lost 3 bases at V and 0 bases at J; junction bases unmatched: 0. Germline V CDR1 and CDR2: MGHRA, YSYEKL. CDR3 length: 16 residues. The chain's CDR3 is CASSQGQGSGANVLTF. CDR3 sequence (DNA): TGCGCCAGCAGCCAGGGACAGGGCTCTGGGGCCAACGTCCTGACTTTC.

This clone occurred once. This chain links TRBV30 with TRBJ2-3, with D possibly TRBD2 on 5 matching bases. The CDR3 is 16 residues long. Per germline, CDR1 GTSNPN and CDR2 SVGIG (reference sequence). The ends were cut back, 0 bases at V and 0 bases at J, with 13 bases in the middle. The CDR3 DNA sequence: TGTGCCTGGAGTGTACCTCCGGGAACTAGCACAGATACGCAGTATTTT. Translating gives CAWSVPPGTSTDTQYF.

This clone showed up just a few times. V usage is TRBV2 and J usage is TRBJ1-2, with D perhaps matching TRBD1 (5 bases). The CDR3 loop spans 15 amino acids. Germline values: CDR1 SNHLY, CDR2 FYNNEI. V gave up 4 bases and J gave up 0 bases, with 12 bases separating them. The CDR3 loop reads CASSAGQGTNYGYTF. The CDR3 DNA is TGTGCCAGCAGTGCCGGGCAGGGAACTAACTATGGCTACACCTTC.

The V gene is TRBV7-6, the J gene TRBJ2-1; the match to TRBD2 covers 8 bases. The CDR3 is 15 residues long. The J segment lost 4 bases and the V segment lost 2 bases, leaving 4 bases of the junction unmatched. Germline V gene sequence: CDR1 SGHVS, CDR2 FNYEAQ. CDR3 sequence (DNA): TGTGCCAGCAGCTTAAACGGCGGGGGGTACAATGAGCAGTTCTTC. Protein: CASSLNGGGYNEQFF.

J is TRBJ2-7 and V is TRBV18; TRBD2 might be the D (6 bases). Trimming pared 4 bases from V and 0 bases from J, leaving 13 bases between. This CDR3 contains 15 residues. The V gene's germline CDR1 is KGHSH and CDR2 LQKENI. The CDR3 sequence: CASSQSGGSSYEQYF. The CDR3 DNA reads as TGTGCCAGCTCACAGAGTGGGGGGAGCTCCTACGAGCAGTACTTC.

V is TRBV5-1 and J is TRBJ1-6, with 8 nucleotides matching TRBD1. Germline V lookup: CDR1 SGHRS, CDR2 YFSETQ. The CDR3 contains 15 residues. The junction had 9 bases not matched to a gene; V was cut back by 0 bases and J by 13 bases. The CDR3 nucleotides are TGCGCCAGCAGCTTGGGTGGACAGGGTAGATCTCCCCTCCACTTT. Its translation: CASSLGGQGRSPLHF. The full variable domain, in which reference TRBV5-1 and TRBJ1-6 provide the parts outside the CDR3, is KAGVTQTPRYLIKTRGQQVTLSCSPISGHRSVSWYQQTPGQGLQFLFEYFSETQRNKGNFPGRFSGRQFSNSRSEMNVSTLELGDSALYLCASSLGGQGRSPLHFGNGTRLTVT.

CDR3 sequence: CASSQWVGVSEQYF. In nucleotides, the CDR3 is TGTGCCAGCAGCCAATGGGTCGGGGTTTCCGAGCAGTACTTC. This chain joins TRBV14 and TRBJ2-7; possible D gene TRBD2, 5 bases. The CDR3 runs 14 residues. The germline gives CDR1 SGHDN, CDR2 FVKESK. The V gene lost 2 bases and the J gene lost 6 bases, with 14 bases spanning the gap.

The V call is TRBV4-1, the J call TRBJ2-1; 9 nucleotides agree with TRBD2. This CDR3 is built from 17 residues. The junction had 11 bases not matched to a gene; V was cut back by 4 bases and J by 4 bases. Per germline, CDR1 MGHRA and CDR2 YSYEKL. The CDR3 region has the DNA TGCGCCAGCAGCCGGGGGACCGCGGGGGGGATTTACAATGAGCAGTTCTTC. Its protein product is CASSRGTAGGIYNEQFF.

The gene calls are TRBV19 and TRBJ2-1; 8 nucleotides line up with TRBD1. Trimming removed 5 bases from V and 5 bases from J; junction bases left unmatched: 5. Germline V lookup: CDR1 LNHDA, CDR2 SQIVND (reference sequence). The CDR3 totals 14 residues. The CDR3 sequence: CASSPRTGNNEQFF. DNA for the CDR3: TGTGCCAGTAGTCCCCGGACAGGGAACAATGAGCAGTTCTTC.

This clone has only one observation. V gene TRBV25-1 combines with J gene TRBJ2-5, with D perhaps TRBD1 (6 bases). Trimming shortened V by 2 bases and J by 5 bases, and 15 bases separated the two germline ends. Germline loops: CDR1 MGHDK, CDR2 SYGVNS. The CDR3 totals 15 residues. The CDR3: CASSEPDRFAETQYF. In DNA form, the CDR3 reads TGTGCCAGCAGTGAACCCGACAGGTTCGCGGAGACCCAGTACTTC.

The V and J genes are TRBV5-6 and TRBJ2-1; 13 bases match TRBD2. The CDR3 consists of 16 residues. J gave up 5 bases and V 4 bases, and 6 bases lay outside the gene matches. The germline V gene encodes CDR1 SGHDT and CDR2 YYEEEE. Written as DNA, the CDR3 is TGTGCCAGCAGCCGCCCGGGACTAGCGGGGAACAATGAGCAGTTCTTC. Its protein product is CASSRPGLAGNNEQFF. Looking up the rest from reference TRBV5-6 and TRBJ2-1 gives the full variable domain: DAGVTQSPTHLIKTRGQQVTLRCSPKSGHDTVSWYQQALGQGPQFIFQYYEEEERQRGNFPDRFSGHQFPNYSSELNVNALLLGDSALYLCASSRPGLAGNNEQFFGPGTRLTVL.